These 18 T cell receptor beta chains originate from one sample sequenced in a study of cytomegalovirus exposure and HLA in healthy donors. Sequenced by immunoSEQ multiplex PCR; TCRdb stores in-frame clones only, minus some. The sample includes 100,000 to 150,000 clones, approximately 95% of them seen just once. The material sequenced was PBMCs. Receptors were obtained from a man younger than 30 in good health and CMV-seronegative.

J is TRBJ2-4 and V is TRBV28; 11 bases fit TRBD2. Germline CDR1 is MDHEN and CDR2 is SYDVKM. There are 14 residues in the CDR3. Trimming took 7 bases from V and 8 from J; bases not matched to a gene: 7. The CDR3 region is CASKTSGIGDIQYF. The CDR3 DNA reads as TGTGCCAGCAAGACTAGCGGGATCGGAGACATTCAGTACTTC.

The chain couples TRBV7-9 to TRBJ1-1, with 7 bases fitting TRBD1. This CDR3 spans 14 amino acids. Germline values: CDR1 SEHNR, CDR2 FQNEAQ (reference sequence). Trimming cost V 5 bases and J 1 base; bases outside gene matches: 4. Written as DNA, the CDR3 is TGTGCCAGCAGCCCGGGGACAGCGAACACTGAAGCTTTCTTT. It specifies CASSPGTANTEAFF.

CDR3 coding DNA: TGTGCCAGCAGCTTCGGAGCGGGATCCGGGGAGCTGTTTTTT. It yields the protein CASSFGAGSGELFF. V is TRBV11-2 and J is TRBJ2-2; 7 nucleotides line up with TRBD2. CDR1 and CDR2 from the germline V gene are SGHAT and FQNNGV. V was clipped by 3 bases and J by 6 bases; unmatched bases: 4. The CDR3 has 14 residues.

The J gene is TRBJ1-3, the V gene TRBV4-1, with TRBD1 matching 8 bases. CDR3 length equals 16 residues. From germline, CDR1 is MGHRA and CDR2 YSYEKL. The trim removed 4 bases at V and 0 bases at J, leaving 5 bases unmatched. CDR3 nucleotides: TGCGCCAGCAGCCGCACAGGGGGGATCTCTGGAAACACCATATATTTT. Translated, it gives CASSRTGGISGNTIYF.

The chain employs TRBV18 and TRBJ2-3; D unclear. CDR3 length: 12 residues. Trimming took 5 bases from V and 0 from J, leaving 3 bases between them. Germline CDR1 is KGHSH and CDR2 is LQKENI. CDR3 region: CASSSSTDTQYF. DNA for the CDR3: TGTGCCAGCTCATCTAGCACAGATACGCAGTATTTT.

The V call is TRBV30, the J call TRBJ2-3; TRBD2 matches at 10 bases. CDR1 and CDR2 (germline): GTSNPN, SVGIG (reference sequence). The V segment lost 2 bases and the J segment 0 bases; nucleotides outside the gene matches: 2. This CDR3 contains 15 residues. CDR3 sequence: CAWSRTSGSTDTQYF. In DNA form, the CDR3 reads TGTGCCTGGAGTAGGACTAGCGGAAGCACAGATACGCAGTATTTT.

The chain recombines TRBV9 with TRBJ2-2, with TRBD1 matching over 7 bases. CDR1 is SGDLS and CDR2 is YYNGEE in the germline V gene. This CDR3 has 15 amino acids. After removal of 3 bases from V and 9 bases from J, the junction contained 11 bases not matched to a gene. CDR3 nucleotide sequence: TGTGCCAGCAGCGCCGACCTACACAGGGGACGGGAGCTGTTTTTT. The encoded protein is CASSADLHRGRELFF.

The CDR3 spells CASSLPGLVIGPARKGEQFF. CDR3 DNA sequence: TGTGCCAGTAGTCTACCCGGACTAGTTATAGGGCCAGCCCGGAAGGGTGAGCAGTTCTTC. The genes are TRBV19 and TRBJ2-1; 7 bases match TRBD2. Germline V lookup: CDR1 LNHDA, CDR2 SQIVND (reference sequence). The CDR3 has 20 amino acids. The V segment lost 5 bases and the J segment 9 bases; nucleotides outside the gene matches: 28.

V and J are TRBV6-5 and TRBJ2-5; D may be TRBD1 (6 bases). The CDR3 has 14 amino acids. From germline, CDR1 is MNHEY and CDR2 SVGAGI. Trimming pared 5 bases from V and 4 bases from J, leaving 14 bases between. CDR3 amino acids: CASSLSRGRETQYF. The CDR3 DNA reads TGTGCCAGCAGTCTCTCGAGGGGGAGAGAGACCCAGTACTTC.

The chain carries TRBV11-2 and TRBJ2-7; 11 bases are shared with TRBD2. Trimming at V came to 7 bases and at J to 5 bases, leaving 1 base not matched to a gene. This CDR3 has 12 amino acids. Germline assignment: CDR1 SGHAT and CDR2 FQNNGV. The CDR3 spells CASKTSGNEQYF. The CDR3 coding sequence is TGTGCCAGCAAGACTAGCGGGAACGAGCAGTACTTC.

The chain carries TRBV28 and TRBJ2-7, with D unclear. With 6 bases removed from V and 4 bases from J, the gap between germline ends came to 13 bases. Germline assignment: CDR1 MDHEN and CDR2 SYDVKM. The CDR3 length is 13 residues. CDR3 sequence (DNA): TGTGCCAGCAGACCGGGTCTTTTATACGAGCAGTACTTC. This gives the protein CASRPGLLYEQYF.

The chain joins TRBV28 to TRBJ1-5; no clear D. In germline, CDR1 is MDHEN, CDR2 SYDVKM. The CDR3 is 13 amino acids. V was pared by 3 bases and J by 5 bases, with 8 bases between. CDR3 protein: CASSFRGYQPQHF. The CDR3, as DNA: TGTGCCAGCAGTTTTCGGGGTTATCAGCCCCAGCATTTT.

The chain recombines TRBV4-2 with TRBJ1-2, with D perhaps matching TRBD1 (6 bases). Between the trimmed V and J ends, which lost 0 bases and 4 bases, there was a span of 15 bases. This CDR3 has 16 residues. The germline V gene encodes CDR1 LGHNA and CDR2 YNFKEQ. CDR3 loop: CASSQEGNRAVYGYTF. The CDR3 DNA sequence: TGTGCCAGCAGCCAAGAGGGGAACAGGGCCGTCTATGGCTACACCTTC.

Here the CDR3 DNA reads TGTGCCAGCAGACGGACTAGCGGGAAACCTTCGGAGACCCAGTACTTC. Translating it yields CASRRTSGKPSETQYF. The rearrangement uses TRBV2 and TRBJ2-5, with 12 bases that match TRBD2. CDR1 and CDR2 (germline): SNHLY, FYNNEI. This CDR3 is built from 16 residues. After removal of 6 bases from V and 5 bases from J, the junction contained 10 bases not matched to a gene.

The J gene is TRBJ1-5, the V gene TRBV28; D is ambiguous. Germline CDR1 MDHEN, CDR2 SYDVKM. This CDR3 has 14 residues. The germline V and J ends were trimmed by 5 bases and 4 bases, with 12 bases remaining between them. The CDR3, as DNA: TGTGCCAGCAGTCCGTGGAGCCTTAATCAGCCCCAGCATTTT. It yields the protein CASSPWSLNQPQHF.

The chain uses TRBV30 and TRBJ2-7; 9 bases line up with TRBD2. CDR3 length: 13 residues. Looked up from germline, CDR1 is GTSNPN and CDR2 is SVGIG (reference sequence). J lost 4 bases, V lost 2 bases, and 3 bases had no gene match. For the CDR3, the DNA is TGTGCCTGGAGTCCTAGCGGGATATACGAGCAGTACTTC. Translation: CAWSPSGIYEQYF. Based on the CDR3 plus reference TRBV30 and TRBJ2-7, the full variable domain is SQTIHQWPATLVQPVGSPLSLECTVEGTSNPNLYWYRQAAGRGLQLLFYSVGIGQISSEVPQNLSASRPQDRQFILSSKKLLLSDSGFYLCAWSPSGIYEQYFGPGTRLTVT.

The chain uses TRBV6-6 and TRBJ2-7; the D gene is possibly TRBD1 (5 bases). V lost 0 bases and J lost 2, with 14 bases in between. The CDR3 runs to 16 residues. Germline loops: CDR1 MNHNY, CDR2 SVGAGI (reference sequence). The CDR3 bases are TGTGCCAGCAGTTACTCGATGGCAGGGCTTACCTACGAGCAGTACTTC. It translates to CASSYSMAGLTYEQYF.

This clone has just one count. The chain links TRBV28 to TRBJ1-5; a possible D gene is TRBD1 (5 bases). CDR1 and CDR2 from the germline V gene are MDHEN and SYDVKM. This CDR3 spans 16 amino acids. V was cut by 3 bases and J by 0 bases, with 12 bases left in between. CDR3 nucleotide sequence: TGTGCCAGCAGTTTGTGGGCAGGGAATAGCAATCAGCCCCAGCATTTT. Amino acid sequence: CASSLWAGNSNQPQHF.